This is a list of T cell receptor beta chains from one sample in a study of CD8+ T cells in alopecia areata. Measured with immunoSEQ multiplex PCR; TCRdb has only the in-frame clones, and not every one. The sample lists about 98,000 clones; 40% to 55% were seen once. The sample taken for sequencing was CD4+ T cells sorted from blood. The origin of the receptors is a human donor with alopecia areata. Both conserved end residues are part of each CDR3. A D gene is named only where the DNA matches it firmly. Clone size is stated in some rows and not others, as once, few, many or a class when expanded.

TRBV5-1	-	-	TRBJ2-2	CASSLFRENTGELFF	TGCGCCAGCAGCTTATTTCGTGAAAACACCGGGGAGCTGTTTTTT
TRBV30	-	TRBD1	TRBJ2-6	CAWGQGDGSVLTF	TGTGCCTGGGGACAGGGGGACGGAAGCGTCCTGACTTTC
TRBV25-1	once	-	TRBJ1-2	CASSELLGFYTF	TGTGCCAGCAGTGAACTTCTGGGTTTTTACACCTTC
TRBV18	-	-	TRBJ2-5	CASSPLSETQYF	TGTGCCAGCTCACCACTATCCGAGACCCAGTACTTC
TRBV28	once	-	TRBJ2-5	CASKVGGGLQETQYF	TGTGCCAGCAAAGTGGGAGGGGGCCTCCAAGAGACCCAGTACTTC
TRBV29-1	-	TRBD2	TRBJ2-7	CSVGLAGAYEQYF	TGCAGCGTCGGACTAGCGGGAGCCTACGAGCAGTACTTC
TRBV29-1	many	-	TRBJ2-3	CSVVPHPGNTDTQYF	TGCAGCGTCGTGCCTCATCCAGGGAACACAGATACGCAGTATTTT
TRBV19	few	-	TRBJ1-5	CASSIGRVQPQHF	TGTGCCAGTAGTATCGGCAGGGTGCAGCCCCAGCATTTT
TRBV2	-	-	TRBJ2-5	CASTSRRETQYF	TGTGCCAGCACTTCGAGGAGGGAGACCCAGTACTTC
TRBV30	few	-	TRBJ2-7	CAWRLAGEQYF	TGTGCCTGGAGACTGGCGGGGGAGCAGTACTTC
TRBV10-3	few	-	TRBJ2-1	CAISESTSGVSYNEQFF	TGTGCCATCAGTGAGTCGACGTCAGGGGTCTCCTACAATGAGCAGTTCTTC
TRBV5-1	-	-	TRBJ2-1	CASGQSYNEQFF	TGCGCCAGTGGACAGAGCTACAATGAGCAGTTCTTC
TRBV29-1	many	-	TRBJ2-6	CSVDGGISGANVLTF	TGCAGCGTTGACGGGGGAATATCTGGGGCCAACGTCCTGACTTTC
TRBV29-1	few	-	TRBJ2-3	CSVVRSRTASTDTQYF	TGCAGCGTTGTTCGGTCGCGGACGGCCAGCACAGATACGCAGTATTTT
TRBV6-5	-	-	TRBJ1-2	CASSNPGPSLF	TGTGCCAGCAGTAACCCGGGACCTTCCTTATTT
TRBV5-8	-	TRBD2	TRBJ2-7	CASSLSQRGSYEQYF	TGTGCCAGCAGCTTGTCGCAGCGGGGCTCCTACGAGCAGTACTTC